The next 24 T cell receptor beta chains were all read from a single sample in a study of T-cell reconstitution after alpha-beta-depleted transplantation in children. The library targeted TCRbeta and was prepared with unique molecular identifiers. TCRdb reanalysed the PCR reads using MiXCR and keeps one entry per CDR3 protein. The data contain 500,000 to 650,000 distinct CDR3 sequences, roughly 13% of them singletons. The sequencing used PBMCs, mostly from graft donor cells, collected 360 days after TCRalphabeta/CD19-depleted stem cell transplant. The receptor set was obtained from a male patient aged 5 to 17 who had a stem cell transplant for acute myeloid leukemia, so the T cells may come from the graft donor.

This clonotype was observed at least ten times. This chain links TRBV4-3 with TRBJ2-7; 7 nucleotides line up with TRBD2. This CDR3 is built from 16 residues. V trimming: 2 bases; J trimming: 5 bases; junction bases outside the gene matches: 12. Germline V gene sequence: CDR1 LGHNA, CDR2 YSLEER. CDR3 amino acids: CASSQLQGLGSNEQYF. The CDR3 nucleotides read TGCGCCAGCAGCCAACTTCAAGGACTAGGTTCTAACGAGCAGTACTTC.

This chain connects TRBV6-2 or TRBV6-3 to TRBJ2-2; no definite D call. CDR1 and CDR2 from the germline V gene are MNHEY and SVGEGT. The CDR3 totals 15 residues. V gave up 5 bases and J gave up 1 base, with 11 bases separating them. CDR3 bases: TGTGCCAGCAGTCGCGAGCTTCGGAACACCGGGGAGCTGTTTTTT. This encodes CASSRELRNTGELFF.

The table lists this clonotype with a few counts. This sequence joins TRBV12-3 or TRBV12-4 and TRBJ2-2, with D maybe TRBD2 (5 bases). This CDR3 has 17 amino acids. Deletions cut 3 bases from V and 4 bases from J, with 18 bases between. The CDR3 loop is CASSFVAGRRGTGELFF. CDR3 nucleotide sequence: TGTGCCAGCAGTTTTGTGGCGGGCCGGCGTGGCACCGGGGAGCTGTTTTTT.

This clonotype came up a few times. The chain links TRBV18 to TRBJ1-2; 7 bases match TRBD1. The CDR3 spans 15 residues. CDR1 is KGHSH and CDR2 is LQKENI in the germline V gene. Trimming removed 0 bases from V and 3 bases from J; junction bases left unmatched: 4. The CDR3 bases are TGTGCCAGCTCACCACCTAAGGGGGCGCACTATGGCTACACCTTC. Protein sequence: CASSPPKGAHYGYTF.

The chain employs TRBV6-7 and TRBJ2-5; D may match TRBD1 or TRBD2 (6 bases each). TRBV6-7 is an ORF; its function is uncertain. The CDR3 totals 18 residues. Deletions cut 2 bases from V and 1 base from J, with 20 bases between. DNA of the CDR3: TGTGCCAGCAGTTACCCCTATTTTTTAGGGGGGTCCCAAGAGACCCAGTACTTC. Translated: CASSYPYFLGGSQETQYF.

This clonotype was counted only a few times. The chain carries TRBV5-1 and TRBJ1-1; D is ambiguous. The CDR3 loop spans 14 amino acids. CDR1 is SGHRS and CDR2 is YFSETQ in the germline V gene. Trimming left V 2 bases short and J 6 bases short, with 14 bases between. The CDR3 region has the DNA TGCGCCAGCAGCTTACCGGTTGAGGGAGCTGAAGCTTTCTTT. Its translation: CASSLPVEGAEAFF.

This clonotype occurred a few times. The chain links TRBV7-9 to TRBJ2-7; 8 nucleotides match TRBD2. Germline loops: CDR1 SEHNR, CDR2 FQNEAQ (reference sequence). This CDR3 spans 14 amino acids. V was clipped by 3 bases and J by 5 bases; unmatched bases: 6. CDR3: CASSFTVAGHEQYF. CDR3 coding DNA: TGTGCCAGCAGCTTTACGGTAGCGGGACACGAGCAGTACTTC.

This rearrangement joins TRBV7-8 to TRBJ2-7; TRBD1 agrees at 9 bases. The CDR3 length is 17 residues. Germline values: CDR1 SGHVS, CDR2 FQNEAQ. The junction had 13 bases not matched to a gene; V was cut back by 2 bases and J by 5 bases. The CDR3 sequence is CASSLQRGDRAANEQYF. The CDR3, as DNA: TGTGCCAGCAGCTTACAACGGGGGGACAGGGCTGCGAACGAGCAGTACTTC.

The rearrangement uses TRBV6-5 and TRBJ2-5; no firm D call. The V end was cut by 2 bases, the J end by 3 bases, with 10 bases between. Germline V CDR1 and CDR2: MNHEY, SVGAGI. There are 14 residues in the CDR3. CDR3 region: CASSYQAGKETQYF. In nucleotides, the CDR3 is TGTGCCAGCAGTTACCAGGCAGGAAAAGAGACCCAGTACTTC.

This chain connects TRBV28 to TRBJ2-7; D is unresolved. This CDR3 spans 17 amino acids. CDR1 is MDHEN and CDR2 is SYDVKM in the germline V gene. The V and J ends lost 4 bases and 4 bases respectively, with 23 bases between them. CDR3 protein: CASSSLPKTPARYEQYF. The CDR3 nucleotides are TGTGCCAGCAGTTCCCTTCCCAAAACGCCCGCAAGGTACGAGCAGTACTTC. The full variable domain, rest sourced from reference TRBV28 and TRBJ2-7, is DVKVTQSSRYLVKRTGEKVFLECVQDMDHENMFWYRQDPGLGLRLIYFSYDVKMKEKGDIPEGYSVSREKKERFSLILESASTNQTSMYLCASSSLPKTPARYEQYFGPGTRLTVT.

In its sample, this clonotype was seen a few times. CDR3 loop: CAISDFSTAQETQYF. Here the CDR3 DNA reads TGTGCCATCAGTGATTTCTCGACAGCACAAGAGACCCAGTACTTC. V usage is TRBV10-3 and J usage is TRBJ2-5; TRBD1 might be the D (5 bases). CDR1 and CDR2 from the germline V gene are ENHRY and SYGVKD. Trimming shortened V by 3 bases and J by 2 bases, and 13 bases separated the two germline ends. CDR3 length equals 15 residues.

The table lists this clonotype with a few counts. The chain joins TRBV20-1 to TRBJ2-5; 16 bases map to TRBD2. From germline, CDR1 is DFQATT and CDR2 SNEGSKA (reference sequence). V gave up 4 bases and J gave up 4 bases; unmatched junction bases: 18. The CDR3 contains 20 residues. Written as DNA, the CDR3 is TGCAGTGCTAATTCAAGAGGGAGGGGACTAGCGGGAGGGAATGGAGAGACCCAGTACTTC. Translating it yields CSANSRGRGLAGGNGETQYF.

The V and J genes are TRBV10-3 and TRBJ2-1, with 10 bases identical to TRBD2. The CDR3 loop spans 18 amino acids. V trimming: 4 bases; J trimming: 5 bases; junction bases outside the gene matches: 14. The germline V gene encodes CDR1 ENHRY and CDR2 SYGVKD. The chain's CDR3 is CAISGRGASGRSHNEQFF. Written as DNA, the CDR3 is TGTGCCATCAGTGGGAGGGGGGCTAGCGGGAGATCCCACAATGAGCAGTTCTTC.

The gene calls are TRBV7-8 and TRBJ2-2, with unresolved D. Germline V gives CDR1 SGHVS, CDR2 FQNEAQ. The CDR3 has 17 residues. Trimming took off 6 bases at V and 1 base at J, with 18 bases between the two ends. The DNA of the CDR3 is TGTGCCAGCAGTCCGTACACCGGTCGAGGGAACACCGGGGAGCTGTTTTTT. Translated: CASSPYTGRGNTGELFF. The whole variable domain, remainder taken from reference TRBV7-8 and TRBJ2-2, is GAGVSQSPRYKVAKRGQDVALRCDPISGHVSLFWYQQALGQGPEFLTYFQNEAQLDKSGLPSDRFFAERPEGSVSTLKIQRTQQEDSAVYLCASSPYTGRGNTGELFFGEGSRLTVL.

In regard to this clonotype: A much larger clone sits a single nucleotide away, making a read error possible. Without the conserved terminal phenylalanine or tryptophan, this CDR3 likely stems from a read error. The chain joins TRBV24-1 to TRBJ1-5, with D maybe TRBD1 (5 bases). Germline V CDR1 and CDR2: KGHDR, SFDVKD. Trimming pared 5 bases from V and 3 bases from J, leaving 16 bases between. The CDR3 totals 16 residues. The CDR3 nucleotides are TGTGCCACCAGTGCCCGAGGTGGGGGGTCCAATCAGCCCCAGCATTTA. Amino acids: CATSARGGGSNQPQHL.

This clonotype was seen a handful of times. J is TRBJ2-6 and V is TRBV6-2 or TRBV6-3; 7 bases are a match to TRBD1. The V gene end was trimmed by 5 bases and the J gene end by 2 bases; junction bases not matched to a gene: 9. Germline V gene lookup returns CDR1 MNHEY and CDR2 SVGEGT. The CDR3 sequence is 17 residues long. For the CDR3, the DNA is TGTGCCAGCAGTAGGACAGGTGTTCTTACTGGGGCCAACGTCCTGACTTTC. Amino acid sequence: CASSRTGVLTGANVLTF.

The table lists this clonotype with many counts. The genes are TRBV7-9 and TRBJ2-2; D gene ambiguous. V dropped 8 bases and J dropped 2 bases, with 12 bases sitting between them. CDR3 length: 14 residues. Germline V gene lookup returns CDR1 SEHNR and CDR2 FQNEAQ (reference sequence). CDR3: CASRRRINTGELFF. The CDR3 DNA is TGTGCCAGCCGGCGCAGAATCAACACCGGGGAGCTGTTTTTT.

In this sample, this clonotype turned up many times. The chain links TRBV10-3 to TRBJ2-7; D may be TRBD2 (5 bases). The CDR3 contains 16 residues. Germline assignment: CDR1 ENHRY and CDR2 SYGVKD. V gave up 0 bases and J gave up 0 bases, with 12 bases separating them. CDR3 bases: TGTGCCATCAGTGAGTCGATTAGCGACCTCTCCTACGAGCAGTACTTC. It is translated as CAISESISDLSYEQYF.

The V and J genes are TRBV4-3 and TRBJ2-7, with D hard to call. CDR1 LGHNA and CDR2 YSLEER come from the germline V gene. This CDR3 region has 15 residues. Between the trimmed V and J ends, which lost 4 bases and 0 bases, there was a span of 13 bases. CDR3 loop: CASSPQGASSYEQYF. The CDR3 coding sequence is TGCGCCAGCAGCCCTCAAGGCGCCTCCTCCTACGAGCAGTACTTC.

The V gene is TRBV7-9, the J gene TRBJ2-1, with no clear D. CDR3 length equals 13 residues. Trimming pared 1 base from V and 8 bases from J, leaving 9 bases between. Germline values: CDR1 SEHNR, CDR2 FQNEAQ (reference sequence). In nucleotides, the CDR3 is TGTGCCAGCAGCTTAGAATCGGGCTATGAGCAGTTCTTC. Protein product: CASSLESGYEQFF.

This clonotype was picked up a small number of times. The chain joins TRBV4-3 to TRBJ2-3; D is uncertain. CDR1 is LGHNA, CDR2 YSLEER, per germline. V was shortened by 1 base and J by 6 bases, with 14 bases between the two germline ends. This CDR3 has 15 residues. CDR3: CASSQVSSNVDTQYF. In DNA, the CDR3 is TGCGCCAGCAGCCAAGTAAGCTCCAACGTGGATACGCAGTATTTT.

This clonotype was found many times. This rearrangement joins TRBV5-1 to TRBJ2-2; D gene ambiguous. Trimming pared 4 bases from V and 1 base from J, leaving 11 bases between. Germline lookup yields CDR1 SGHRS and CDR2 YFSETQ. The CDR3 runs to 15 residues. CDR3 nucleotide sequence: TGCGCCAGCAGCCGGCCAACCGGGAACACCGGGGAGCTGTTTTTT. Amino acids: CASSRPTGNTGELFF.

There are a few counts of this clonotype. This chain connects TRBV29-1 to TRBJ1-2; possibly TRBD1 for D (5 bases). The V gene lost 2 bases and the J gene lost 5 bases, with 12 bases spanning the gap. Germline CDR1 is SQVTM and CDR2 is ANQGSEA. The CDR3 covers 13 residues. CDR3 in amino acids: CSVETGRVYGYTF. The CDR3 DNA reads as TGCAGCGTTGAAACGGGACGGGTATATGGCTACACCTTC.

J is TRBJ2-5 and V is TRBV11-3; D might be TRBD1 or TRBD2, each matching 5 bases. Germline V gene lookup returns CDR1 SGHNT and CDR2 YENEEA. The CDR3 has 15 residues. V lost 3 bases to trimming and J lost 1 base, with 12 bases between them. The CDR3 loop reads CASSFQSGTQETQYF. CDR3 DNA: TGTGCCAGCAGCTTCCAATCAGGGACCCAAGAGACCCAGTACTTC.